Below are 28 T cell receptor beta chains sequenced from a single sample in a study of shared clonotypes between healthy human individuals. Only in-frame clones appear in the TCRdb table, and some are missing; sequencing was by immunoSEQ multiplex PCR. In the table there are about 1 million clones, about 70% of which are singletons. Sequencing was done on a sample of memory CD4+ T cells sorted from blood. Subset noted: CD45RA-negative fraction. The receptor source for this set is a man younger than 30 in good health.

Only one count was recorded for this clone. The chain combines TRBV12-2 with TRBJ1-6; TRBD1, the D gene given by the table, was not confirmed from the DNA. TRBV12-2 is recorded as a pseudogene. The CDR3 has 17 residues. In DNA form, the CDR3 reads TGTGCAAGTCGCTTAGGAAGGGGGCGCGGGGTTAGTTCACCCCTCCACTTT. Protein sequence: CASRLGRGRGVSSPLHF.

The V and J genes are TRBV5-1 and TRBJ1-1; TRBD1 aligns across 11 bases. V shed 4 bases and J 4 bases; nucleotides not matched to a gene: 6. This CDR3 has 15 amino acids. Germline CDR1 is SGHRS and CDR2 is YFSETQ. CDR3 sequence: CASSRTGGGSTEAFF. In nucleotides, the CDR3 is TGCGCCAGCAGCAGGACAGGGGGCGGGAGCACTGAAGCTTTCTTT.

V and J are TRBV5-1 and TRBJ1-1, with D possibly being TRBD1 (5 bases). Trimming left V 0 bases short and J 10 bases short, with 10 bases between. CDR1 is SGHRS and CDR2 is YFSETQ in the germline V gene. This CDR3 has 12 amino acids. CDR3 sequence (DNA): TGCGCCAGCAGCTTGGGTGGGGGAGTAGCTTTCTTT. Protein product: CASSLGGGVAFF.

The chain couples TRBV11-2 to TRBJ1-2; D gene uncertain. The V gene's germline CDR1 is SGHAT and CDR2 FQNNGV. The CDR3 runs 13 residues. Trimming shortened V by 4 bases and J by 7 bases, and 13 bases separated the two germline ends. CDR3 residues: CASSSRPEGGYTF. CDR3 DNA: TGTGCCAGCAGCTCACGTCCTGAGGGTGGCTACACCTTC.

The V call is TRBV28, the J call TRBJ2-5, with 10 nucleotides matching TRBD1. From germline, CDR1 is MDHEN and CDR2 SYDVKM. Trimming removed 3 bases from V and 3 bases from J; junction bases left unmatched: 4. This CDR3 has 15 amino acids. CDR3 residues: CASSFPGQGEETQYF. CDR3 nucleotide sequence: TGTGCCAGCAGTTTTCCCGGACAGGGGGAAGAGACCCAGTACTTC.

The V gene is TRBV6-5, the J gene TRBJ2-7; TRBD1 matches at 7 bases. The length of the CDR3 is 16 residues. Germline CDR1 is MNHEY and CDR2 is SVGAGI. V lost 0 bases to trimming and J lost 0 bases; unmatched junction nucleotides: 5. The CDR3: CASSYSGQRSSYEQYF. The CDR3, as DNA: TGTGCCAGCAGTTACTCGGGACAGAGGAGCTCCTACGAGCAGTACTTC.

V gene TRBV5-1 combines with J gene TRBJ2-1; D ambiguous. V shed 1 base and J shed 0 bases, with 5 bases lying between them. CDR3 length: 14 residues. Germline V gene sequence: CDR1 SGHRS, CDR2 YFSETQ. CDR3 DNA: TGCGCCAGCAGCTTGATGAGCTCCTACAATGAGCAGTTCTTC. Its protein product is CASSLMSSYNEQFF.

The gene calls are TRBV11-2 and TRBJ2-7; 8 bases are a match to TRBD2. This CDR3 has 16 residues. Germline CDR1 and CDR2: SGHAT and FQNNGV. Trimming removed 4 bases from V and 2 bases from J; junction bases left unmatched: 10. The CDR3 DNA reads TGTGCCAGCAGCTCAAGGCCGCGGGGGGTTACCTACGAGCAGTACTTC. Translation gives CASSSRPRGVTYEQYF.

This sequence joins TRBV25-1 and TRBJ1-1; 8 bases match TRBD1. Losses at the gene ends were 3 bases for V and 5 bases for J; bases not matched to a gene: 11. CDR1 and CDR2 (germline): MGHDK, SYGVNS. This CDR3 region has 16 residues. CDR3 coding DNA: TGTGCCAGCAGTGACCCGCGACAGGGGCGGAGGACTGAAGCTTTCTTT. Protein sequence: CASSDPRQGRRTEAFF.

The chain is built from TRBV7-8 and TRBJ1-1; 7 bases are a match to TRBD1. The germline V gene has CDR1 SGHVS and CDR2 FQNEAQ. Trimming took 1 base from V and 4 from J; bases not matched to a gene: 6. The CDR3 totals 15 residues. CDR3: CASSLETGRGTEAFF. CDR3 in DNA: TGTGCCAGCAGCTTAGAGACAGGGAGGGGCACTGAAGCTTTCTTT.

Of note for this clone: The sample has other DNA sequences that encode this CDR3 too. This sequence joins TRBV11-3 and TRBJ2-1, with 12 bases identical to TRBD2. The CDR3 has 15 residues. Germline assignment: CDR1 SGHNT and CDR2 YENEEA. The J segment lost 4 bases and the V segment lost 3 bases, leaving 1 base of the junction unmatched. The CDR3, as DNA: TGTGCCAGCAGCTTGGGGACTAGCGGGTACAATGAGCAGTTCTTC. Residues: CASSLGTSGYNEQFF. The full variable domain, its missing parts supplied by reference TRBV11-3 and TRBJ2-1, is EAGVVQSPRYKIIEKKQPVAFWCNPISGHNTLYWYLQNLGQGPELLIRYENEEAVDDSQLPKDRFSAERLKGVDSTLKIQPAELGDSAVYLCASSLGTSGYNEQFFGPGTRLTVL.

This clone was seen only once. This rearrangement joins TRBV19 to TRBJ2-7; 7 bases agree with TRBD1. Looked up from germline, CDR1 is LNHDA and CDR2 is SQIVND (reference sequence). The CDR3 totals 15 residues. V lost 5 bases to trimming and J lost 4 bases; unmatched junction nucleotides: 11. The CDR3 DNA reads as TGTGCCAGTAGTCCGCGACAGGGATCGGATTACGAGCAGTACTTC. Amino acid sequence: CASSPRQGSDYEQYF. The variable domain in full, with the rest retrieved from reference TRBV19 and TRBJ2-7, is DGGITQSPKYLFRKEGQNVTLSCEQNLNHDAMYWYRQDPGQGLRLIYYSQIVNDFQKGDIAEGYSVSREKKESFPLTVTSAQKNPTAFYLCASSPRQGSDYEQYFGPGTRLTVT.

The V and J genes are TRBV28 and TRBJ1-3; D gene ambiguous. V shed 5 bases and J shed 0 bases, with 11 bases lying between them. The germline gives CDR1 MDHEN, CDR2 SYDVKM. The CDR3 runs to 15 residues. In DNA form, the CDR3 reads TGTGCCAGCAGTGCAGAACGGAGCTCTGGAAACACCATATATTTT. It translates to CASSAERSSGNTIYF.

This chain links TRBV7-3 with TRBJ1-2; D remains unclear. The CDR3 is 13 residues long. CDR1 is SGHTA and CDR2 is FQGTGA in the germline V gene. Trimming removed 2 bases at V and 13 bases at J, with 17 bases between. The CDR3 spells CASSLAGYTASTF. As DNA, the CDR3 is TGTGCCAGCAGCTTAGCGGGTTATACAGCGAGCACCTTC.

This chain joins TRBV6-6 and TRBJ2-5, with 10 bases lining up with TRBD1. Germline V gene data show CDR1 as MNHNY and CDR2 as SVGAGI (reference sequence). This CDR3 is built from 11 residues. With V trimmed by 10 bases and J by 7 bases, 3 bases remained unmatched. CDR3: CAIGTGVTQYF. The CDR3 DNA sequence: TGTGCCATCGGGACAGGGGTGACCCAGTACTTC.

The DNA for the CDR3 is TGTGCCAGCAGCCAAGACAGAGAAGGGGAAAAACTGTTTTTT. This sequence encodes CASSQDREGEKLFF. The chain carries TRBV4-2 and TRBJ1-4; D gene ambiguous. The CDR3 contains 14 residues. Looked up from germline, CDR1 is LGHNA and CDR2 is YNFKEQ. V lost 0 bases to trimming and J lost 8 bases, with 10 bases between them.

The gene calls are TRBV5-8 and TRBJ2-3; D gene unclear. Germline V lookup: CDR1 SGHTS, CDR2 YDEGEE. Trimming took 5 bases from V and 1 from J, leaving 11 bases between them. The CDR3 is 14 residues long. This CDR3 is CASSFASGTDTQYF. Here the CDR3 DNA reads TGTGCCAGCAGTTTCGCGTCGGGCACAGATACGCAGTATTTT.

J is TRBJ1-1 and V is TRBV9; D gene unclear. There are 13 residues in the CDR3. Trimming stripped 4 bases from V and 7 bases from J, with 14 bases between. Germline V CDR1 and CDR2: SGDLS, YYNGEE. For the CDR3, the DNA is TGTGCCAGCAGCCGTAACTCCTTCGGTGAAGCTTTCTTT. It codes for CASSRNSFGEAFF.

With regard to this clone: Within the sample, other DNA sequences also encode this same CDR3. V is TRBV29-1 and J is TRBJ1-1; D remains ambiguous. V gave up 2 bases and J gave up 1 base, with 2 bases separating them. Germline CDR1 reads SQVTM; CDR2 reads ANQGSEA. The CDR3 contains 11 residues. The DNA for the CDR3 is TGCAGCGTTGAACGGAACACTGAAGCTTTCTTT. This translates into CSVERNTEAFF.

This chain uses TRBV28 with TRBJ2-1; D may be TRBD1 (7 bases). Per the germline V gene, CDR1 is MDHEN and CDR2 is SYDVKM. The CDR3 sequence is 15 residues long. V lost 4 bases to trimming and J lost 6 bases, with 16 bases between them. CDR3 sequence reads: CASSSGFQGGNEQFF. The CDR3, as DNA: TGTGCCAGCAGTTCAGGGTTTCAGGGGGGCAATGAGCAGTTCTTC. The whole variable domain, remainder taken from reference TRBV28 and TRBJ2-1, is DVKVTQSSRYLVKRTGEKVFLECVQDMDHENMFWYRQDPGLGLRLIYFSYDVKMKEKGDIPEGYSVSREKKERFSLILESASTNQTSMYLCASSSGFQGGNEQFFGPGTRLTVL.

This clone turned up a few times. The chain recombines TRBV14 with TRBJ1-6; no definite D call. Trimming took off 4 bases at V and 3 bases at J, with 10 bases between the two ends. The CDR3 extends over 15 amino acids. The V gene's germline CDR1 is SGHDN and CDR2 FVKESK. CDR3 sequence (DNA): TGTGCCAGCAGCCCCCGTGACGGCTATAATTCACCCCTCCACTTT. It encodes CASSPRDGYNSPLHF.

The chain has TRBV30 and TRBJ2-4; 10 nucleotides match TRBD1. J lost 12 bases, V lost 2 bases, and 4 bases had no gene match. Germline lookup yields CDR1 GTSNPN and CDR2 SVGIG (reference sequence). There are 12 residues in the CDR3. CDR3 region: CAWSSRDRGQYF. The DNA for the CDR3 is TGTGCCTGGAGTAGCCGGGACAGGGGTCAGTACTTC.

The gene calls are TRBV9 and TRBJ1-1, with a possible D match to TRBD1 (5 bases). This CDR3 is built from 16 residues. Germline-derived CDR1 and CDR2 are SGDLS and YYNGEE. The V gene lost 0 bases and the J gene lost 1 base, with 13 bases spanning the gap. The CDR3 DNA follows: TGTGCCAGCAGCGTAGCCGCCGGACATGGGAACACTGAAGCTTTCTTT. Amino acid sequence: CASSVAAGHGNTEAFF. Supplemented by reference TRBV9 and TRBJ1-1, the full variable domain reads DSGVTQTPKHLITATGQRVTLRCSPRSGDLSVYWYQQSLDQGLQFLIQYYNGEERAKGNILERFSAQQFPDLHSELNLSSLELGDSALYFCASSVAAGHGNTEAFFGQGTRLTVV.

The rearrangement joins TRBV7-6 to TRBJ2-7, with 9 bases lining up with TRBD2. The CDR3 spans 14 residues. CDR1 is SGHVS, CDR2 FNYEAQ, per germline. The V segment lost 0 bases and the J segment 7 bases; nucleotides outside the gene matches: 4. The DNA for the CDR3 is TGTGCCAGCAGCTTAGCTGGGACTAGCTGGGAGCAGTACTTC. This encodes CASSLAGTSWEQYF.

This clone came up a few times. V and J are TRBV30 and TRBJ1-1; 7 positions match TRBD1. V shed 1 base, J shed 5 bases, and the junction held 7 bases outside the gene matches. CDR1 is GTSNPN and CDR2 is SVGIG in the germline V gene (reference sequence). This CDR3 has 14 residues. The CDR3 here is CAWSAFRGRTEAFF. The DNA for the CDR3 is TGTGCCTGGAGTGCCTTCAGGGGGAGGACTGAAGCTTTCTTT.

The gene calls are TRBV7-6 and TRBJ2-2, with TRBD2 identical over 12 bases. With 5 bases clipped from V and 6 bases from J, the junction kept 7 bases outside the gene matches. Looked up from germline, CDR1 is SGHVS and CDR2 is FNYEAQ. The CDR3 runs 16 residues. CDR3 amino acids: CASSPRTSGVSGELFF. CDR3 bases: TGTGCCAGCAGCCCCCGGACTAGCGGGGTTTCCGGGGAGCTGTTTTTT.

The gene calls are TRBV18 and TRBJ1-6; D gene ambiguous. The V end lost 1 base, the J end lost 11 bases, and 12 bases lay between the germline ends. CDR3 length: 14 residues. CDR1 is KGHSH, CDR2 LQKENI, per germline. The CDR3 nucleotides are TGTGCCAGCTCACCACAGAGATTGCAGGCACCCCTCCACTTT. Translated: CASSPQRLQAPLHF.

This clone was seen only a few times. Other nucleotide sequences from this sample produce the same CDR3. The rearrangement uses TRBV30 and TRBJ1-5, with D perhaps matching TRBD1 (6 bases). There are 13 residues in the CDR3. Germline V gene lookup returns CDR1 GTSNPN and CDR2 SVGIG (reference sequence). V was pared by 3 bases and J by 7 bases, with 13 bases between. For the CDR3, the DNA is TGTGCCTGGAGCCAACAGGGAAACCAGCCCCAGCATTTT. It yields the protein CAWSQQGNQPQHF. Using reference TRBV30 and TRBJ1-5 for the parts outside the CDR3, the full variable domain is SQTIHQWPATLVQPVGSPLSLECTVEGTSNPNLYWYRQAAGRGLQLLFYSVGIGQISSEVPQNLSASRPQDRQFILSSKKLLLSDSGFYLCAWSQQGNQPQHFGDGTRLSIL.